A selection of T cell receptor beta chains follows, all from one sample in a study of blood T cell repertoires in COVID-19. Assay used: immunoSEQ multiplex PCR; TCRdb lists only in-frame clones, some missing. Counted here are roughly 360,000 clones, around 87% occurring once; the ten biggest clones make up 1.3%. The specimen sequenced was PBMCs or T cells enriched from blood (not recorded which). These receptors all come from a man aged 25-45 years who had recovered from COVID-19. CDR3s include the opening cysteine and the closing phenylalanine or tryptophan. D genes are given only for firm matches. The size of a clone is reported for some rows only, either as once, few or many, or as a class for expanded clones.

J,D,size,V,length,DNA,CDR3
TRBJ2-7,TRBD1,few,TRBV4-1,17,TGCGCCAGCAGCCAACAGAGTCCTGGACAGGGGGCCTACGAGCAGTACTTC,CASSQQSPGQGAYEQYF
TRBJ1-2,NA,NA,TRBV5-4,12,TGTGCCAGCAGCCCGAGTAACTATGGCTACACCTTC,CASSPSNYGYTF
TRBJ2-7,TRBD1,NA,TRBV18,14,TGTGCCAGCTCTCAAGACAGGGCGTTACACGAGCAGTACTTC,CASSQDRALHEQYF
TRBJ1-1,TRBD1,NA,TRBV27,17,TGTGCCAGCAGTCCGATGACAGGGGCGAGTTCGGTTACGCGAGCTTTCTTT,CASSPMTGASSVTRAFF
TRBJ2-1,NA,NA,TRBV7-9,16,TGTGCCAGCAGCTTAGGGGCTGGACTACCTTACAATGAGCAGTTCTTC,CASSLGAGLPYNEQFF
TRBJ1-2,TRBD1,NA,TRBV9,12,TGTGCCAGCAGCGAACAGGGGGTCGGCTACACCTTC,CASSEQGVGYTF
TRBJ1-1,NA,NA,TRBV7-9,13,TGTGCCAGCAGATCCCAAGGGGGGGCTGAAGCTTTCTTT,CASRSQGGAEAFF
TRBJ1-1,NA,few,TRBV6-4,14,TGTGCCAGCAGTGACTCGAACAGGAACACTGAAGCTTTCTTT,CASSDSNRNTEAFF
TRBJ2-1,NA,NA,TRBV9,15,TGTGCCAGCAGCCCCGGTAGTATCTCCTACAATGAGCAGTTCTTC,CASSPGSISYNEQFF
TRBJ2-1,TRBD1,NA,TRBV16,15,TGTGCCAGCAGCCAATCAAGGGGGCCTTACAATGAGCAGTTCTTC,CASSQSRGPYNEQFF
TRBJ1-2,NA,NA,TRBV13,17,TGTGCCAGCGAGGGGAGGGAAAGGGGTCGTTCTAACTATGGCTACACCTTC,CASEGRERGRSNYGYTF
TRBJ2-7,NA,NA,TRBV12-3/TRBV12-4,12,TGTGCCAGCAATACCGGGGGCTACGAGCAGTACTTC,CASNTGGYEQYF
TRBJ1-2,NA,NA,TRBV7-9,15,TGTGCCAGCAGCTTAGGAGTACAGGTCATGGATGGCTACACCTTC,CASSLGVQVMDGYTF
TRBJ2-5,NA,NA,TRBV5-4,14,TGTGCCAGCAGCGTCAGGGATTCTTACGAGACCCAGTACTTC,CASSVRDSYETQYF
TRBJ1-5,TRBD1,NA,TRBV30,13,TGTGCCTGGGACAGGGGATTTGGTCAGCCCCAGCATTTT,CAWDRGFGQPQHF
TRBJ1-2,TRBD1,NA,TRBV27,14,TGTGCCAGCAGTTTAACCGGGACAGTTGGGAGCTACACCTTC,CASSLTGTVGSYTF
TRBJ2-7,NA,NA,TRBV19,15,TGTGCCAGTAGTTATGGGACTGCTGGTAATAACGAGCAGTACTTC,CASSYGTAGNNEQYF
TRBJ1-1,NA,NA,TRBV30,13,TGTGCCTGGAGTCCCACAGCTAACACTGAAGCTTTCTTT,CAWSPTANTEAFF
TRBJ2-7,NA,NA,TRBV14,15,TGTGCCAGCAGCCAAATGCATGGACTCACCTACGAGCAGTACTTC,CASSQMHGLTYEQYF
TRBJ2-3,NA,NA,TRBV6-5,15,TGTGCCAGCAGTTATATGATGACTGACACAGATACGCAGTATTTT,CASSYMMTDTDTQYF
TRBJ1-5,NA,NA,TRBV11-2,15,TGTGCCAGCAGCCCCGACTTCGCCAGCAATCAGCCCCAGCATTTT,CASSPDFASNQPQHF
TRBJ2-3,NA,NA,TRBV10-3,11,TGTGCCGCGGACAGCGGAGATACGCAGTATTTT,CAADSGDTQYF
TRBJ2-3,TRBD2,NA,TRBV27,13,TGTGCCAGCAGTACGGGACTAGCGGATACGCAGTATTTT,CASSTGLADTQYF
TRBJ2-5,NA,NA,TRBV11-3,13,TGTGCCAGCAGCAATAACAGGGATGGGACCCAGTACTTC,CASSNNRDGTQYF
TRBJ2-3,TRBD2,NA,TRBV10-3,16,TGTGCCATCAGGGGCGGCCAGCGGGGGGTCACAGATACGCAGTATTTT,CAIRGGQRGVTDTQYF
TRBJ1-4,NA,NA,TRBV3-1/TRBV3-2,12,TGTGCCAGCAGCCAAGTTAACAAAAAACTGTTTTTT,CASSQVNKKLFF
TRBJ1-5,NA,NA,TRBV18,14,TGTGCCAGCTCACCAGACAGTAGCAATCAGCCCCAGCATTTT,CASSPDSSNQPQHF
TRBJ2-5,NA,NA,TRBV3-1/TRBV3-2,13,TGTGCCAGCAGCCAACGGGGGGCAGAGACCCAGTACTTC,CASSQRGAETQYF
TRBJ1-5,NA,few,TRBV6-2/TRBV6-3,14,TGTGCCAGCAGTAGAGCCCGTGGCAATCAGCCCCAGCATTTT,CASSRARGNQPQHF
TRBJ2-7,TRBD2,NA,TRBV5-1,15,TGCGCCAGCAGCTTTCTAGCGGGGCCTACCTACGAGCAGTACTTC,CASSFLAGPTYEQYF
TRBJ2-7,TRBD1,NA,TRBV18,15,TGTGCCAGCTCACCTCCGGGACAGGGGGGACACGAGCAGTACTTC,CASSPPGQGGHEQYF
TRBJ1-1,NA,few,TRBV7-9,15,TGTGCCAGCAGCCCTGCTGAGGCCCCCAGCACTGAAGCTTTCTTT,CASSPAEAPSTEAFF
TRBJ1-1,NA,NA,TRBV5-1,13,TGCGCCAGCAGCTTGGGGCTGAACACTGAAGCTTTCTTT,CASSLGLNTEAFF
TRBJ2-2,NA,few,TRBV7-2,14,TGTGCCAGCAGCATTAGACAGGCCACCGGGGAGCTGTTTTTT,CASSIRQATGELFF
TRBJ1-6,NA,NA,TRBV2,13,TGTGCCGGCAACCGGGGGGTTAATTCACCCCTCCACTTT,CAGNRGVNSPLHF
TRBJ1-6,TRBD1,NA,TRBV9,14,TGTGCCAGCAGCGCGGGACAGGGATATTCACCCCTCCACTTT,CASSAGQGYSPLHF
TRBJ1-1,NA,NA,TRBV7-2,14,TGTGCCAGCAGCTCATATATAGCGGTCACTGAAGCTTTCTTT,CASSSYIAVTEAFF
TRBJ1-1,TRBD1,few,TRBV13,16,TGTGCCAGCAGCCACCGGACAGGTCGACTGAACACTGAAGCTTTCTTT,CASSHRTGRLNTEAFF
TRBJ2-7,TRBD1,NA,TRBV27,13,TGTGCCAGCAGAATCAGGGGGCAAGGCGAGCAGTACTTC,CASRIRGQGEQYF
TRBJ2-3,TRBD1,NA,TRBV19,16,TGTGCCAGTAGTAAAATCGGACAGGGTGGGCCAGATACGCAGTATTTT,CASSKIGQGGPDTQYF
TRBJ1-1,NA,NA,TRBV10-1,16,TGCGCCAGCAGTGAGTCCGGGAGCGGACGGGACACTGAAGCTTTCTTT,CASSESGSGRDTEAFF
TRBJ2-7,TRBD1,NA,TRBV7-2,15,TGTGCCAGCAGCTTGGCAGGGACAGTGCCTTACGAGCAGTACTTC,CASSLAGTVPYEQYF
TRBJ2-7,TRBD2,once,TRBV7-2,16,TGTGCCAGCAGCTTAGCCAGCCTAGCGGGGGCCTACGAGCAGTACTTC,CASSLASLAGAYEQYF
TRBJ2-1,TRBD2,NA,TRBV9,15,TGTGCCAGCAGCGTGGGGGGGTACTCCTACAATGAGCAGTTCTTC,CASSVGGYSYNEQFF
TRBJ1-5,NA,NA,TRBV19,14,TGTGCCAGTAGAGAAGGCAGGGTGATGGGGCCCCAGCATTTT,CASREGRVMGPQHF
TRBJ2-3,NA,NA,TRBV7-2,15,TGTGCCAGCAGCCCAATGAGACTAGTATCAGATACGCAGTATTTT,CASSPMRLVSDTQYF
TRBJ2-2,NA,NA,TRBV7-2,16,TGTGCCAGCAGCTTAGATGGGGCTCTTTTGGCCGGGGAGCTGTTTTTT,CASSLDGALLAGELFF
TRBJ1-3,NA,NA,TRBV28,14,TGTGCCAGCAGTTTAATCGGACAGAGGAACACCATATATTTT,CASSLIGQRNTIYF
TRBJ1-2,TRBD1,NA,TRBV19,16,TGTGCCAGTACTTACAGGGGGCGATCTTTAATTGATGGCTACACCTTC,CASTYRGRSLIDGYTF
TRBJ2-1,TRBD2,NA,TRBV30,17,TGTGCCTGGAGTGTCCGTTTTAGCGGGAAGATCGACAATGAGCAGTTCTTC,CAWSVRFSGKIDNEQFF
TRBJ1-6,NA,once,TRBV7-9,13,TGTGCCAGCAGCTTAACGACAGTGTCACCCCTCCACTTT,CASSLTTVSPLHF
TRBJ2-6,TRBD2,NA,TRBV4-3,17,TGCGCCAGCAGCCAAGATCGGGGAGGGTATGGGGCCAACGTCCTGACTTTC,CASSQDRGGYGANVLTF
TRBJ2-1,TRBD1,NA,TRBV6-5,15,TGTGCCAGTGGACAGGGCGATTTCAAAGGAAATGAGCAGTTCTTC,CASGQGDFKGNEQFF
TRBJ2-1,NA,NA,TRBV5-1,13,TGCGCCAGCAGCGTAACTAGGTTGGATGAGCAGTTCTTC,CASSVTRLDEQFF
TRBJ1-1,TRBD1,NA,TRBV7-9,14,TGTGCCAGCAGCTCCGCGGACAGGGTAGGGCAAGCTTTCTTT,CASSSADRVGQAFF
TRBJ2-1,TRBD2,NA,TRBV10-3,15,TGTGCCATCAGTGAAGGTAGCGGGGGGTTAAATGAGCAGTTCTTC,CAISEGSGGLNEQFF
TRBJ1-2,TRBD1,NA,TRBV7-9,16,TGTGCCAGCAGCACTAGCCCCGACAGGGATGGGTATGGCTACACCTTC,CASSTSPDRDGYGYTF
TRBJ1-1,NA,NA,TRBV3-1/TRBV3-2,15,TGTGCCAGCAGCCAGACTCAGGGGAAAAACACTGAAGCTTTCTTT,CASSQTQGKNTEAFF
TRBJ1-2,TRBD1,NA,TRBV12-3/TRBV12-4,13,TGTGCCAGCACCCGAGGGACAGGGGACGGCTACACCTTC,CASTRGTGDGYTF